Listed here are 14 T cell receptor beta chains from one sample, sequenced in a study of human T cells and chemical hapten exposure. TCRdb analysed the RACE reads with MiXCR anew, one entry per CDR3 protein. The repertoire consists of about 190,000 distinct CDR3 sequences, with around 23% occurring once and the leading ten covering around 2.5%. Time point given: patch test 3, about 24 weeks after DPC sensitization. As for treatment: therapeutic diphenylcyclopropenone sensitization with weekly scalp DPC. This material consisted of whole blood, taken in connection with sensitization to the hapten diphenylcyclopropenone (DPC). The receptors derive from a woman aged 35 to 49 with alopecia areata. Some clones in this sample may be carry-over from other donors' samples.

This clonotype was observed a few times. The gene calls are TRBV20-1 and TRBJ2-7, with a tentative D call TRBD2 (5 bases). The V end was cut by 0 bases, the J end by 1 base, with 13 bases between. CDR3 length: 15 residues. The V gene's germline CDR1 is DFQATT and CDR2 SNEGSKA (reference sequence). CDR3 protein: CSARDRWSGSYEQYF. CDR3 nucleotide sequence: TGCAGTGCTAGAGATAGGTGGAGCGGATCCTACGAGCAGTACTTC.

This chain joins TRBV4-3 and TRBJ2-3; 9 positions agree with TRBD1. This CDR3 region has 16 residues. The junction had 7 bases not matched to a gene; V was cut back by 3 bases and J by 3 bases. Germline CDR1 reads LGHNA; CDR2 reads YSLEER. CDR3: CASSQGQGWGTDTQYF. The CDR3 DNA sequence: TGCGCCAGCAGCCAGGGACAGGGTTGGGGAACAGATACGCAGTATTTT.

In this sample, this clonotype turned up a few times. The gene calls are TRBV20-1 and TRBJ2-5; TRBD1 is a possible D gene (5 bases). The germline V and J ends were trimmed by 3 bases and 0 bases, with 14 bases remaining between them. This CDR3 comprises 15 residues. From germline, CDR1 is DFQATT and CDR2 SNEGSKA (reference sequence). Here the CDR3 DNA reads TGCAGTGCTAGTCCTACTGACAGAAACCAAGAGACCCAGTACTTC. Translating gives CSASPTDRNQETQYF.

This clonotype showed up many times. The V gene is TRBV20-1, the J gene TRBJ2-1, with 10 nucleotides matching TRBD2. Per the germline V gene, CDR1 is DFQATT and CDR2 is SNEGSKA (reference sequence). The CDR3 covers 16 residues. Losses at the gene ends were 4 bases for V and 0 bases for J; bases not matched to a gene: 6. The CDR3 loop is CSAKGASGSSYNEQFF. Here the CDR3 DNA reads TGCAGTGCTAAGGGGGCTAGCGGGAGCTCCTACAATGAGCAGTTCTTC.

This sequence joins TRBV7-9 and TRBJ2-7, with no clear D. Between the trimmed V and J ends, which lost 0 bases and 5 bases, there was a span of 8 bases. CDR1 and CDR2 from the germline V gene are SEHNR and FQNEAQ (reference sequence). This CDR3 has 13 residues. The CDR3 sequence is CASSLASFDEQYF. The CDR3, as DNA: TGTGCCAGCAGCTTAGCTAGTTTTGACGAGCAGTACTTC.

V and J are TRBV14 and TRBJ2-5; a possible D gene is TRBD1 (5 bases). The CDR3 totals 14 residues. Per the germline V gene, CDR1 is SGHDN and CDR2 is FVKESK. V was shortened by 4 bases and J by 5 bases, with 14 bases between the two germline ends. Here the CDR3 reads CASSPMARVETQYF. In nucleotides, the CDR3 is TGTGCCAGCAGCCCAATGGCCAGGGTGGAGACCCAGTACTTC.

A few counts support this clonotype. CDR3 sequence (DNA): TGCGCCAGCAGCCAATCTTTCGGCGGGAGGACTGCCTACGAGCAGTACTTC. Its protein product is CASSQSFGGRTAYEQYF. The chain employs TRBV4-3 and TRBJ2-7; 8 bases are shared with TRBD2. Germline values: CDR1 LGHNA, CDR2 YSLEER. V trimming: 2 bases; J trimming: 2 bases; junction bases outside the gene matches: 11. This CDR3 is 17 amino acids long.

CDR3 sequence (DNA): TGTGCCAGCAGATCGAAGGAAGTGTACAATGAGCAGTTCTTC. This encodes CASRSKEVYNEQFF. J is TRBJ2-1 and V is TRBV28; no firm D call. The V gene's germline CDR1 is MDHEN and CDR2 SYDVKM. V dropped 6 bases and J dropped 4 bases, with 13 bases sitting between them. The CDR3 length is 14 residues.

V and J are TRBV7-3 and TRBJ2-3, with D perhaps matching TRBD1 (5 bases). The CDR3 is made up of 18 amino acids. Trimming removed 2 bases from V and 0 bases from J, with 18 bases in between. Germline V lookup: CDR1 SGHTA, CDR2 FQGTGA. CDR3: CASSLPDKGSTSTDTQYF. In nucleotides, the CDR3 is TGTGCCAGCAGCTTACCGGACAAGGGGTCTACTAGCACAGATACGCAGTATTTT.

In its sample, this clonotype was seen once. A read error is possible here, since a much larger clone lies one base away. This chain links TRBV7-9 with TRBJ2-5; no firm D call. Looked up from germline, CDR1 is SEHNR and CDR2 is FQNEAQ (reference sequence). This CDR3 comprises 11 residues. With 2 bases removed from V and 4 bases from J, the gap between germline ends came to 2 bases. Written as DNA, the CDR3 is TGTGCCAGCAGCTTAATAGAGACCCAGTACTTC. This sequence encodes CASSLIETQYF. The full variable domain, its missing parts supplied by reference TRBV7-9 and TRBJ2-5, is DTGVSQNPRHKITKRGQNVTFRCDPISEHNRLYWYRQTLGQGPEFLTYFQNEAQLEKSRLLSDRFSAERPKGSFSTLEIQRTEQGDSAMYLCASSLIETQYFGPGTRLLVL.

V is TRBV7-9 and J is TRBJ1-3; D is undetermined. CDR3 length: 14 residues. Looked up from germline, CDR1 is SEHNR and CDR2 is FQNEAQ (reference sequence). V gave up 8 bases and J gave up 4 bases, with 15 bases separating them. The CDR3 loop is CASSLPLPGNTIYF. For the CDR3, the DNA is TGTGCCAGCTCCTTACCCCTCCCAGGAAACACCATATATTTT. Drawing the rest from reference TRBV7-9 and TRBJ1-3, the complete variable domain is DTGVSQNPRHKITKRGQNVTFRCDPISEHNRLYWYRQTLGQGPEFLTYFQNEAQLEKSRLLSDRFSAERPKGSFSTLEIQRTEQGDSAMYLCASSLPLPGNTIYFGEGSWLTVV.

The chain recombines TRBV28 with TRBJ1-4, with a weak D call TRBD1 (6 bases). The CDR3 runs to 15 residues. CDR1 MDHEN and CDR2 SYDVKM come from the germline V gene. Trimming shortened V by 2 bases and J by 6 bases, and 13 bases separated the two germline ends. The CDR3 region has the DNA TGTGCCAGCAGTTTAGGGGGGGGCGCCTATGAAAAACTGTTTTTT. This encodes CASSLGGGAYEKLFF.

This clonotype has a handful of counts. The chain joins TRBV7-9 to TRBJ2-7, with no clear D. Trimming removed 4 bases from V and 1 base from J, with 8 bases in between. CDR1 is SEHNR and CDR2 is FQNEAQ in the germline V gene (reference sequence). The CDR3 loop spans 13 amino acids. The CDR3: CASSYSQSYEQYF. CDR3 sequence (DNA): TGTGCCAGCAGCTACAGCCAATCCTACGAGCAGTACTTC. Drawing the rest from reference TRBV7-9 and TRBJ2-7, the complete variable domain is DTGVSQNPRHKITKRGQNVTFRCDPISEHNRLYWYRQTLGQGPEFLTYFQNEAQLEKSRLLSDRFSAERPKGSFSTLEIQRTEQGDSAMYLCASSYSQSYEQYFGPGTRLTVT.

The chain combines TRBV3-1 with TRBJ2-4; either TRBD1 or TRBD2 may supply D (5 bases each). This CDR3 is built from 13 residues. Between the trimmed V and J ends, which lost 1 base and 5 bases, there was a span of 6 bases. From germline, CDR1 is LGHDT and CDR2 YNNKEL (reference sequence). CDR3 in DNA: TGTGCCAGCAGCCAAGGGGGACAAAACATTCAGTACTTC. It translates to CASSQGGQNIQYF.